This T cell receptor beta chain was retrieved from a study of low-dose radiotherapy and immunotherapy resistance in tumors. Study details: Doses of 0.5 Gy per fraction every 2 weeks, totaling 6.5 Gy, went to Cohort 1. Daily, from cycle 1 day 1 and for four cycles, patients took oral aspirin 300 mg. 1 Gy per fraction was delivered to Cohort 2 every two weeks, for 13 Gy total over 26 weeks.

TRAV- and TRBV-specific primers, spanning alpha and beta chains, primed first-strand cDNA. TCRs were amplified for roughly 20 PCR cycles with a constant-region primer and V-primer adapter. TCRdb used MiXCR to reprocess the reads, holding one entry per CDR3 protein. This table holds 60,000 to 75,000 distinct CDR3 sequences, around 27% found once. The table lists this clonotype with many counts. Time point: before trial treatment. The material was PBMCs, obtained before treatment. The source is a male donor with rectosigmoid adenocarcinoma.

This CDR3 reads CASSSPEGSGANVLTF. The CDR3 DNA follows: TGTGCCAGCAGCTCCCCGGAGGGCTCTGGGGCCAACGTCCTGACTTTC. The J gene is TRBJ2-6, the V gene TRBV7-8, with D possibly being TRBD2 (6 bases). With 4 bases removed from V and 0 bases from J, the gap between germline ends came to 10 bases. The germline CDR1 and CDR2 sequences are SGHVS and FQNEAQ. The CDR3 spans 16 residues.